The entry that follows covers one T cell receptor beta chain sequence. The antigen is not known. The sample is drawn from a study of T cell clusters in autoimmune cytopenias. The CDR3 sequence is 13 residues long. Germline values: CDR1 SGHDT, CDR2 YYEEEE. TRB was amplified by touch-down multiplex PCR, primer pools A and B combined. TCRdb reprocessed the multiplex PCR reads; each CDR3 protein has one entry and no DNA is given. The sample's table shows roughly 7,400 distinct CDR3 sequences. General study results and limits: TRB repertoire shifts in secondary cytopenia and chronic lymphocytic leukemia mostly reflected lymphoma, not autoimmunity. No cluster-lack signature appeared between secondary cytopenia and chronic lymphocytic leukemia patients, apparently due to lymphoma masking.

TRB amplification used roughly 250 ng of peripheral blood genomic DNA. These data also formed part of another study, on T cell repertoires in aging, cancer and after chemotherapy. As that report states: No conclusions about immunological memory after chemotherapy can be drawn from the repertoire data.

This sequence joins TRBV5-6 and TRBJ1-1; TCRdb gives TRBD1 as the D gene, but with no DNA this cannot be confirmed. This TCR was recovered from a human donor in good health. The specimen was peripheral blood. The CDR3 sequence: CASSPGPNTEAFF. Using reference TRBV5-6 and TRBJ1-1 for the parts outside the CDR3, the full variable domain is DAGVTQSPTHLIKTRGQQVTLRCSPKSGHDTVSWYQQALGQGPQFIFQYYEEEERQRGNFPDRFSGHQFPNYSSELNVNALLLGDSALYLCASSPGPNTEAFFGQGTRLTVV.